This T cell receptor (beta chain) was sequenced for a study of T cells in localized non-small cell lung cancer (dated by TCRdb to about 2020). The study in broad terms: T cell repertoires of fewer than 250 early-stage NSCLC patients were analyzed, with tumors being compared against uninvolved tumor-adjacent lungs. All 220 or so NSCLC patients in the cohort were treatment-naive and had localized lung tumors that were resected. The mean age of the NSCLC patients was about 62 years, with fewer than 150 men and about a hundred women. General conclusions and limits of the study: Multi-region tumor sequencing was not performed, so intratumor heterogeneity could not be excluded. Of the top 100 tumor clones, a median of 57 were detected in paired uninvolved adjacent lung; around 27 were also among that lung's top 100. Higher blood T cell density associated with longer overall survival, while higher adjacent-lung clonality associated with shorter survival. The highest T cell clonality was observed in uninvolved tumor-adjacent lung, where clonality exceeded that of tumor, suggesting that antigenic responses were more focused in uninvolved tumor-adjacent lung. Because the study design was exploratory, TCR variables were selected using unadjusted p-values without false-discovery rate correction.

TCR beta CDR3 regions were sequenced from DNA using the immunoSEQ Assay. Turning to the authors' computational methods: To compute T cell density, TCR beta template counts were normalized to usable DNA, which was estimated by amplifying housekeeping genes. Richness was estimated with the preseqR package, extrapolating to 400,000 templates for PBMC samples and 120,000 templates for tissue samples. Clonality was taken to be one minus Pielou's evenness. Differential abundance testing on productive amino-acid clonotypes, with a minimum total count of 5 and an alpha of 0.1, was used to identify tissue-enriched TCRs. The Jaccard Index and the Morisita Overlap Index were used to measure repertoire overlap between compartments. GLIPH grouped TCR beta CDR3s together with public tetramer-defined viral CDR3s, and a viral motif had to include at least three viral sequences and also show V-gene enrichment. The clones in this table, taken by TCRdb from immuneACCESS, are in-frame only. Not every clone is retained; where verified, under half of the shortfall comes from an unresolved V gene, and the cause of the rest is unknown. The D gene and trimming were derived from the DNA, and the V and J assignments and clone size from that table. This sample comprises around 130,000 clones, around 90% of them detected only once. Jointly, the top ten make up around 1.7% of the sample.

At diagnosis, tumor, uninvolved tumor-adjacent lung and peripheral blood were collected and then preserved as a mix of FFPE and fresh-frozen material. For TCR repertoire profiling, blood samples were analyzed as peripheral blood mononuclear cells. About this clone: Its antigen remains undetermined. Base-call qualities are not available, and no considerably larger clone is one nucleotide away.

The CDR3 holds 14 amino acids from the cysteine to the phenylalanine. This entry keeps only the CDR3 DNA: 42 bases, framed from base 1. V loses 3 bases, J loses 5 bases, and the germline ends lie 13 bases apart. CDR1 and CDR2, per the germline V gene, are ENHRY and SYGVKD. This material consisted of peripheral blood, taken before any cancer treatment. This receptor chain uses TRBV10-3 and TRBJ1-2, with the identity of the D gene unclear. The receptor was isolated from a female donor older than 55 with stage I lung adenocarcinoma. The CDR3 corresponds to CAISDLGPEYGYTF. The DNA sequence is TGTGCCATCAGTGACCTCGGACCGGAGTATGGCTACACCTTC.